The present T cell receptor beta chain was sequenced within a study of CXCR3-negative and CXCR3-positive naive CD8 T cells. Points from the study as a whole: TRBV-TRBJ usage was alike in naive CXCR3-negative and CXCR3-positive cells but differed in memory cells. Naive subsets were similarly diverse, while memory CD8+ repertoires were much less diverse.

The TRB cDNA libraries were prepared by 5' RACE with UMI labels. TCRdb re-called the 5' RACE reads and gives one entry per CDR3 protein, without DNA. The repertoire shows under 50,000 distinct CDR3 sequences; the top ten hold under 2.5%. Concerning this clonotype itself: What it recognizes is unknown.

Germline-derived CDR1 and CDR2 are MNHNY and SVGAGI (reference sequence). This CDR3 has 13 amino acids. Material: naive CXCR3- CD8+ T cells from blood. Regarding subset: CD45RO-CCR7+CD27+CD95- naive CD8+ T cells lacking CXCR3 (TNR3-). The chain carries TRBV6-6 and TRBJ2-7. The clonotype comes from a human donor in good health. Some clones in this sample may be carry-over from other donors' samples. CDR3 region: CASSYFQSYEQYF.